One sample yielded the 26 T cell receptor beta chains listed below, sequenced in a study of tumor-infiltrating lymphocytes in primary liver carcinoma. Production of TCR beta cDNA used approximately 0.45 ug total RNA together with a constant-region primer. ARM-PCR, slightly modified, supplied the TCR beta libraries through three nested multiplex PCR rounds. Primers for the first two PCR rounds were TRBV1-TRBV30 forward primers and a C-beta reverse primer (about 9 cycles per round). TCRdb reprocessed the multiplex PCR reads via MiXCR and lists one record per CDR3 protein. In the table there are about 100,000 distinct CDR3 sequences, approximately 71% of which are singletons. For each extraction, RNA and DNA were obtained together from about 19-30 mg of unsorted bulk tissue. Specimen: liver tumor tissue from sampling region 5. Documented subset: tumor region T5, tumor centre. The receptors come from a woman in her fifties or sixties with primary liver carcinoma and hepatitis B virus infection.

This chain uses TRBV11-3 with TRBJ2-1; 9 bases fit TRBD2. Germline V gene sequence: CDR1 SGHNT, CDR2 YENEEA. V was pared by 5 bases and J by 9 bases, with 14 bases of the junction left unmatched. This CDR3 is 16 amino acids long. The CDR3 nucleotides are TGTGCCAGCAGCCTCGATAGCGGGAGCGGGCACACTGAGCAGTTCTTC. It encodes CASSLDSGSGHTEQFF.

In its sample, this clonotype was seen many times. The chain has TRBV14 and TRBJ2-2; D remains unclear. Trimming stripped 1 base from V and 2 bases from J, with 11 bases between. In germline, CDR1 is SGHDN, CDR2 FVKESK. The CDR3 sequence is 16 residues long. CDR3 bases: TGTGCCAGCAGCCAAGTTGGCCACCAAAACACCGGGGAGCTGTTTTTT. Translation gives CASSQVGHQNTGELFF.

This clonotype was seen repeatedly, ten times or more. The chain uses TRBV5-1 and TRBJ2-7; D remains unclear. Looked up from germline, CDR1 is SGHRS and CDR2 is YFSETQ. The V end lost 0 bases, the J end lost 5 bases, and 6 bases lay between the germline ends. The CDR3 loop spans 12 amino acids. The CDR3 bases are TGCGCCAGCAGCTTGGGCCACCACGAGCAGTACTTC. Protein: CASSLGHHEQYF.

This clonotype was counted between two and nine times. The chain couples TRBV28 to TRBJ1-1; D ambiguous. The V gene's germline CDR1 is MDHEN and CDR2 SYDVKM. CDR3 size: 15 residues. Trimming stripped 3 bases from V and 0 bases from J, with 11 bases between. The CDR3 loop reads CASSFSSNLNTEAFF. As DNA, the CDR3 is TGTGCCAGCAGTTTTTCGTCTAACCTGAACACTGAAGCTTTCTTT.

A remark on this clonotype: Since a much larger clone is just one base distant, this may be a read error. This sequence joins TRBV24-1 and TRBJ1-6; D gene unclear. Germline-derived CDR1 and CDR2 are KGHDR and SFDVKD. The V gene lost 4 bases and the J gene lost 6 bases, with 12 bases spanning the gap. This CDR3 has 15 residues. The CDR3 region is CATSDPRGPNSPLHF. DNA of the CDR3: TGTGCCACCAGTGACCCTCGAGGGCCTAATTCACCCCTCCACTTT.

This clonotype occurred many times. DNA of the CDR3: TGTGCCAGCACCAAACAGGGGGCGCAATCACCCCTCCACTTT. Its translation: CASTKQGAQSPLHF. The rearrangement links TRBV6-5 to TRBJ1-6; 9 bases are shared with TRBD1. Germline trimming cut 7 bases from V and 10 bases from J; bases unmatched to any gene: 8. Germline CDR1 and CDR2: MNHEY and SVGAGI. This CDR3 is built from 14 residues.

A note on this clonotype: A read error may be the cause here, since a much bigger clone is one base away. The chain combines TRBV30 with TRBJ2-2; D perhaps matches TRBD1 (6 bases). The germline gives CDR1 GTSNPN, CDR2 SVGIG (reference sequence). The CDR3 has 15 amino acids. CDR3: CGWDRLGASSGELFF. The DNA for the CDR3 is TGTGGCTGGGACCGTCTGGGGGCGAGTTCCGGGGAGCTGTTTTTT.

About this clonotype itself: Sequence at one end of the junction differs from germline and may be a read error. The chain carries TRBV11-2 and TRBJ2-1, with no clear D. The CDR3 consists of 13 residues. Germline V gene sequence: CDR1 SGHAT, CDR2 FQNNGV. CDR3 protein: CVSTWERDIEQFF. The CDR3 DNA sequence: TGTGTCAGCACCTGGGAAAGAGACATTGAGCAGTTCTTC.

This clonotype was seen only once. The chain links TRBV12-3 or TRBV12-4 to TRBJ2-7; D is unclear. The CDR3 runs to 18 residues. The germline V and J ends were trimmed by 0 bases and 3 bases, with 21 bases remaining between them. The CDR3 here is CASSLASWLSSMDYEQYF. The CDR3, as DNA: TGTGCCAGCAGTTTAGCGAGTTGGCTGAGCTCTATGGACTACGAGCAGTACTTC.

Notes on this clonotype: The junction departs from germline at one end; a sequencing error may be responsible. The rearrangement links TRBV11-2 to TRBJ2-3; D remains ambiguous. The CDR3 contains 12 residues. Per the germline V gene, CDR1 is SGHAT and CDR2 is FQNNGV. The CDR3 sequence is CDSSPWADTRYF. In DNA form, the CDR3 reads TGTGACAGCAGCCCCTGGGCGGATACGCGATATTTT.

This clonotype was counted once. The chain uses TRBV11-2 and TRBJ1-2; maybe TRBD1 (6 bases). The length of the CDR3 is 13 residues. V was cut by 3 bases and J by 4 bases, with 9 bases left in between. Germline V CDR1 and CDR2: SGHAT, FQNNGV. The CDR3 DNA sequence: TGTGCCAGCAGCTTTGACAGGAGCTATGGCTACACCTTC. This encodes CASSFDRSYGYTF.

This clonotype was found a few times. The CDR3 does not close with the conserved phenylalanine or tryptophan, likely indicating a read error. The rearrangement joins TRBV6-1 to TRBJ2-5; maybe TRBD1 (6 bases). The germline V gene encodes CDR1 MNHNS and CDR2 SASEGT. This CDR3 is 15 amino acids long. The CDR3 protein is CAGSELGAGEETQYS. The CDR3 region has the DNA TGTGCCGGCAGTGAATTGGGGGCTGGGGAGGAGACCCAGTACTCC.

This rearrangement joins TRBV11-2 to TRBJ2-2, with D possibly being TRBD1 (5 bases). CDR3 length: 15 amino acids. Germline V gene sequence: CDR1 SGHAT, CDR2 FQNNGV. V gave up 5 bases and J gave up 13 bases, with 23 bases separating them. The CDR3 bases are TGTGCCAGCAGCCCTATCACAGGATCCACCGAGGTGCTGTTTTTT. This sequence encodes CASSPITGSTEVLFF.

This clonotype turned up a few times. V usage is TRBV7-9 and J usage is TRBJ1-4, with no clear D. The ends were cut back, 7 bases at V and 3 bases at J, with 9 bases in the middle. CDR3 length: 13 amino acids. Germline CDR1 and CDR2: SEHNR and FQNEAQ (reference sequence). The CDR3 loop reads CASKLGPNEKLFF. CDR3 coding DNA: TGTGCCAGCAAATTAGGCCCTAATGAAAAACTGTTTTTT.

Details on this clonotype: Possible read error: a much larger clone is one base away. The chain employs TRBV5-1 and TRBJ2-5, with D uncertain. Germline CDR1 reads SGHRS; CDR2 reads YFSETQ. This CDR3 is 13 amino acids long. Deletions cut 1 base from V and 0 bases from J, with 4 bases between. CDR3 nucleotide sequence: TGCGCCAGCAGCTTGATAGACCAAGAGACCCAGTACTTC. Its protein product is CASSLIDQETQYF.

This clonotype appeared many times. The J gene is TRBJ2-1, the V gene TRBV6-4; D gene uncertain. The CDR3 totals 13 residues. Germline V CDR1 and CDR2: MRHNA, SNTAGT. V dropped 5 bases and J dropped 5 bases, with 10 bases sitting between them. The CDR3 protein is CASSKDRHNEQFF. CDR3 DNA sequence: TGTGCCAGCAGTAAGGACCGACACAATGAGCAGTTCTTC.

The CDR3 spells CASSIEPNTGELFF. CDR3 coding DNA: TGTGCCAGTAGTATAGAGCCGAACACCGGGGAGCTGTTTTTT. J is TRBJ2-2 and V is TRBV19; D gene uncertain. V dropped 0 bases and J dropped 0 bases, with 2 bases sitting between them. Germline V lookup: CDR1 LNHDA, CDR2 SQIVND (reference sequence). CDR3 length equals 14 residues.

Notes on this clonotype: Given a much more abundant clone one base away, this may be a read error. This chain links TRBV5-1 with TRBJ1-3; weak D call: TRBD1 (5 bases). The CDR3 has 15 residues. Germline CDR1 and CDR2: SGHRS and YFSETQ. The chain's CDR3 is CGSSGDGYSGNTIYF. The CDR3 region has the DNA TGCGGCAGCAGCGGGGACGGATACTCTGGAAACACCATATATTTT.

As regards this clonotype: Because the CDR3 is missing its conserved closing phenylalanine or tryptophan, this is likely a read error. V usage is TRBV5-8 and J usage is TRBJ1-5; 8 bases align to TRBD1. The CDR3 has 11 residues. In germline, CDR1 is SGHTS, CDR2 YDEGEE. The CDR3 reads CASSVDRAQHS. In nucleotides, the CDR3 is TGTGCTAGCAGCGTGGACAGGGCCCAGCATTCT.

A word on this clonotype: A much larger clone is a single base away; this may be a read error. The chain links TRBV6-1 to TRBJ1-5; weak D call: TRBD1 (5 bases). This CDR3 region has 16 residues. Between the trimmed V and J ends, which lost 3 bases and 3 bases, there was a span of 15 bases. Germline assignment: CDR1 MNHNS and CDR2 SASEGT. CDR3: CASSDLHTGINQPQHF. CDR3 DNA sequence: TGTGCCAGCAGTGATTTGCACACAGGAATCAATCAGCCCCAGCATTTT.

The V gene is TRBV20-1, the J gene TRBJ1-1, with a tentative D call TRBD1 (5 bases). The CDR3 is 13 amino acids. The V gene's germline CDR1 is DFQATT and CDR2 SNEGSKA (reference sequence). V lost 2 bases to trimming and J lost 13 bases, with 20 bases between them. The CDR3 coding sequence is TGCAGTGCTAGATCCGGACCTACCTTGGGGGTTTTCTTT. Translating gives CSARSGPTLGVFF.

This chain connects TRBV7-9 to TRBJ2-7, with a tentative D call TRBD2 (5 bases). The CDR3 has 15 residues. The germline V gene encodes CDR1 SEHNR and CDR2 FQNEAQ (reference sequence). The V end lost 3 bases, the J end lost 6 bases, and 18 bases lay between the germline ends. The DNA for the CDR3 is TGTGCCAGCAGCTTGCTCCCTCGGAGGAGCCGCGAGCAGTACTTC. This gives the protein CASSLLPRRSREQYF.

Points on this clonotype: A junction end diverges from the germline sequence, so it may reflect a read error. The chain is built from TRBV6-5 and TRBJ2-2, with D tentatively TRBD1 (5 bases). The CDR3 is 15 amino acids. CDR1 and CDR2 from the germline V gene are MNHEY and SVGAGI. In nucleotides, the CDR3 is TGTGTCAGCAATAAAATTCCAGACAGCACCGGGGAGCTGTTTTTT. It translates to CVSNKIPDSTGELFF.

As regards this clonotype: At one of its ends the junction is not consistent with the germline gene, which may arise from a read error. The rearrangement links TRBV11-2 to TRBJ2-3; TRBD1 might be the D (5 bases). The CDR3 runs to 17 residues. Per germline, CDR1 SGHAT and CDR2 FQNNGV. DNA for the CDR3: TGTGCAAGCAGCTTAAGGGGAATAACGTACACGTCAGATACGCAGTATTTT. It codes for CASSLRGITYTSDTQYF.

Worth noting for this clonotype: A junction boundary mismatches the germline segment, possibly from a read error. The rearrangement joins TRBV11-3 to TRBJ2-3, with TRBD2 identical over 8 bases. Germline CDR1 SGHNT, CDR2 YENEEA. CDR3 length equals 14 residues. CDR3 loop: CANSFRTSTDRQYF. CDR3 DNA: TGCGCCAACAGCTTCAGGACTAGCACAGATAGGCAGTATTTT.

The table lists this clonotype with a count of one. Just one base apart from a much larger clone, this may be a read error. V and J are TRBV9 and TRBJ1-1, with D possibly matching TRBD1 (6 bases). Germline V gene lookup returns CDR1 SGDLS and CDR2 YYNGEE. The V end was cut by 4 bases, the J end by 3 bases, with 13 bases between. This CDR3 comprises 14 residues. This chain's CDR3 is CASSTRDTHTEAFF. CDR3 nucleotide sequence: TGTGCCAGCAGCACCCGGGACACTCACACTGAAGCTTTCTTT. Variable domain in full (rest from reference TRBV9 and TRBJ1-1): DSGVTQTPKHLITATGQRVTLRCSPRSGDLSVYWYQQSLDQGLQFLIQYYNGEERAKGNILERFSAQQFPDLHSELNLSSLELGDSALYFCASSTRDTHTEAFFGQGTRLTVV.